This T cell receptor (beta chain) is from a study of T-cell memory formation after mild COVID-19. Study overall: TCR clusters largely stayed donor specific.

TCRdb used MiXCR to reprocess the 5' RACE reads, holding one entry per CDR3 protein. The sample has under 350,000 distinct CDR3 sequences; under 20% are singletons. This CDR3 contains 14 residues. V dropped 6 bases and J dropped 5; count of bases not matched to a gene: 7. Germline CDR1 reads MNHEY; CDR2 reads SVGAGI. V usage is TRBV6-5 and J usage is TRBJ2-5; TRBD1 matches at 9 bases. The origin of this receptor is a man aged 18 to 35 who had mild COVID-19 (a few samples of this study predate the infection). Cell type and time point are not known. The sequenced sample consisted of PBMCs or a T cell subset sorted from them (not recorded which). This CDR3 is CASSPGTGTETQYF. DNA of the CDR3: TGTGCCAGCAGCCCCGGGACAGGGACGGAGACCCAGTACTTC.